This T cell receptor (beta chain) stems from a study of graft-versus-host responses after intestinal transplantation. Study-level background: After anti-thymocyte globulin induction, recipients took tacrolimus and steroids for 3 to 4 years. Study results and caveats: Peak circulating GvH clone levels tracked with early post-transplant HvG declines. The presence of high graft-versus-host to host-versus-graft clonal ratios in allografts characterized patients with graft-donor T cell macrochimerism. GvH clones occurred in recipient marrow; some first appeared in ileum or blood.

The count of this clone is one. Its specificity is unknown. TCRdb's copy holds only in-frame clones and misses some; the assay was immunoSEQ multiplex PCR. The repertoire holds 25,000 to 30,000 clones, with about 94% as singletons. The CDR3 has 13 residues. V lost 0 bases to trimming and J lost 5 bases, with 4 bases between them. The germline CDR1 and CDR2 sequences are MNHNY and SVGAGI (reference sequence). This specimen consisted of PBMCs, obtained roughly 32 days after intestinal transplant. This chain links TRBV6-6 with TRBJ2-2; no clear D gene. The TCR sequence derives from a human patient who received an intestinal transplant, so some T cells may come from the graft donor. DNA for the CDR3: TGTGCCAGCAGTTACTCGAGTACCGGGGAGCTGTTTTTT. Protein product: CASSYSSTGELFF.